Each of the 22 T cell receptor beta chains below was sequenced from the same sample in a study of T cell responses to AZD1222 COVID-19 vaccine. Here immunoSEQ multiplex PCR was the method, and the copy in TCRdb shows in-frame clones only, minus some. The table includes tens of thousands of clones, about nine tenths detected once. This specimen consisted of peripheral blood, obtained 28 days after the second AZD1222 dose. These receptors were obtained from an adult who received the AZD1222 COVID-19 vaccine.

The rearrangement uses TRBV2 and TRBJ2-1, with 8 nucleotides matching TRBD2. With 7 bases clipped from V and 2 bases from J, the junction kept 4 bases outside the gene matches. This CDR3 spans 14 amino acids. Germline V lookup: CDR1 SNHLY, CDR2 FYNNEI. DNA for the CDR3: TGTGCCAGCAAGCGGGAGAACCCCTACAATGAGCAGTTCTTC. Protein product: CASKRENPYNEQFF.

This chain's CDR3 is CASSGAEGTEAFF. The DNA for the CDR3 is TGTGCCAGCAGCGGGGCGGAGGGCACTGAAGCTTTCTTT. The chain employs TRBV7-4 and TRBJ1-1, with D maybe TRBD1 (5 bases). This CDR3 contains 13 residues. The V end lost 5 bases, the J end lost 4 bases, and 11 bases lay between the germline ends. Germline CDR1 is SGHVT and CDR2 is SQSDAQ.

The chain recombines TRBV6-6 with TRBJ2-7; a possible D gene is TRBD1 (6 bases). Trimming took 9 bases from V and 0 from J, leaving 15 bases between them. The CDR3 covers 14 residues. The V gene's germline CDR1 is MNHNY and CDR2 SVGAGI (reference sequence). The CDR3 DNA follows: TGTGCCAGAGAACCGACAGGAGCCTCCTACGAGCAGTACTTC. Protein sequence: CAREPTGASYEQYF.

This chain connects TRBV6-2 or TRBV6-3 to TRBJ1-2; TRBD1 agrees at 9 bases. The CDR3 extends over 17 amino acids. Trimming cost V 5 bases and J 0 bases; bases outside gene matches: 10. The V gene's germline CDR1 is MNHEY and CDR2 SVGEGT. CDR3 in DNA: TGTGCCAGCAGTACCCGGGACAGGGACCATTCTAACTATGGCTACACCTTC. Protein: CASSTRDRDHSNYGYTF.

This chain connects TRBV19 to TRBJ1-1, with D unresolved. This CDR3 comprises 14 residues. V was pared by 3 bases and J by 0 bases, with 8 bases between. Germline V gene sequence: CDR1 LNHDA, CDR2 SQIVND (reference sequence). The CDR3 reads CASSIGSLNTEAFF. CDR3 DNA: TGTGCCAGTAGTATTGGCAGCCTGAACACTGAAGCTTTCTTT. The complete variable domain, with remaining parts taken from reference TRBV19 and TRBJ1-1, reads DGGITQSPKYLFRKEGQNVTLSCEQNLNHDAMYWYRQDPGQGLRLIYYSQIVNDFQKGDIAEGYSVSREKKESFPLTVTSAQKNPTAFYLCASSIGSLNTEAFFGQGTRLTVV.

The sample holds one count of this clone. V usage is TRBV3-1 (or the pseudogene TRBV3-2) and J usage is TRBJ1-1; D unclear. Germline V lookup: CDR1 LGHDT, CDR2 YNNKEL (reference sequence). Trimming took off 2 bases at V and 7 bases at J, with 5 bases between the two ends. CDR3 size: 11 residues. In DNA form, the CDR3 reads TGTGCCAGCAGCCAACTCGGTGAAGCTTTCTTT. This translates into CASSQLGEAFF.

The sample holds a few counts of this clone. V and J are TRBV4-2 and TRBJ2-3; TRBD2 matches at 8 bases. The CDR3 totals 15 residues. V was clipped by 2 bases and J by 2 bases; unmatched bases: 3. Germline CDR1 is LGHNA and CDR2 is YNFKEQ. The CDR3 region is CASSQLAGHTDTQYF. The CDR3 DNA sequence: TGTGCCAGCAGCCAACTAGCGGGCCACACAGATACGCAGTATTTT.

The rearrangement joins TRBV11-2 to TRBJ1-1; D gene ambiguous. Looked up from germline, CDR1 is SGHAT and CDR2 is FQNNGV. CDR3 length: 15 amino acids. Trimming pared 4 bases from V and 1 base from J, leaving 13 bases between. Here the CDR3 DNA reads TGTGCCAGCAGCTCGTCGTGGGCAGAGAACACTGAAGCTTTCTTT. This encodes CASSSSWAENTEAFF.

This clone was recorded once. The genes are TRBV25-1 and TRBJ2-7; possibly TRBD2 for D (6 bases). The V and J ends lost 6 bases and 1 base respectively, with 13 bases between them. This CDR3 comprises 14 residues. Germline V lookup: CDR1 MGHDK, CDR2 SYGVNS. DNA of the CDR3: TGTGCCAGCAGCCGAGCAAGCGGGTCCTACGAGCAGTACTTC. Translation: CASSRASGSYEQYF.

J is TRBJ2-1 and V is TRBV25-1; D gene unclear. Germline values: CDR1 MGHDK, CDR2 SYGVNS. Trimming removed 1 base at V and 7 bases at J, with 11 bases between. The length of the CDR3 is 14 residues. CDR3 loop: CASSESLEVNEQFF. In DNA, the CDR3 is TGTGCCAGCAGTGAATCGTTAGAGGTAAATGAGCAGTTCTTC.

This chain uses TRBV9 with TRBJ2-3; D not resolved. Trimming took 2 bases from V and 0 from J, leaving 7 bases between them. Germline V CDR1 and CDR2: SGDLS, YYNGEE. CDR3 length equals 14 residues. The CDR3 DNA follows: TGTGCCAGCAGCGTGGTCGGGAGCACAGATACGCAGTATTTT. The encoded protein is CASSVVGSTDTQYF.

The J gene is TRBJ1-5, the V gene TRBV18; D may be TRBD1 (5 bases). V was shortened by 3 bases and J by 3 bases, with 18 bases between the two germline ends. The CDR3 length is 17 residues. Germline V CDR1 and CDR2: KGHSH, LQKENI. The CDR3 protein is CASSPTRGGADNQPQHF. CDR3 nucleotides: TGTGCCAGCTCACCGACCCGTGGAGGGGCTGACAATCAGCCCCAGCATTTT.

The chain joins TRBV7-9 to TRBJ2-7, with TRBD2 matching over 11 bases. Germline V lookup: CDR1 SEHNR, CDR2 FQNEAQ (reference sequence). With 5 bases clipped from V and 1 base from J, the junction kept 7 bases outside the gene matches. The CDR3 consists of 16 residues. CDR3 loop: CASSPAGLAGSYEQYF. The DNA for the CDR3 is TGTGCCAGCAGCCCCGCCGGACTAGCGGGTTCCTACGAGCAGTACTTC. Filled out from reference TRBV7-9 and TRBJ2-7, the complete variable domain reads DTGVSQNPRHKITKRGQNVTFRCDPISEHNRLYWYRQTLGQGPEFLTYFQNEAQLEKSRLLSDRFSAERPKGSFSTLEIQRTEQGDSAMYLCASSPAGLAGSYEQYFGPGTRLTVT.

V usage is TRBV2 and J usage is TRBJ1-5; TRBD1 is a possible D gene (6 bases). CDR1 is SNHLY and CDR2 is FYNNEI in the germline V gene. This CDR3 contains 14 residues. Deletions cut 6 bases from V and 7 bases from J, with 16 bases between. The CDR3 loop reads CASRGGINEQPQHF. The CDR3 region has the DNA TGTGCCAGCAGGGGGGGCATAAATGAACAGCCCCAGCATTTT.

DNA of the CDR3: TGTGCCAGCATCCGGCGGGGACTAGCGGGTGAGCAGTACTTC. Translation gives CASIRRGLAGEQYF. The genes are TRBV28 and TRBJ2-7, with 12 bases identical to TRBD2. With V trimmed by 7 bases and J by 7 bases, 8 bases remained unmatched. CDR3 size: 14 residues. The V gene's germline CDR1 is MDHEN and CDR2 SYDVKM.

This clone was detected only once. V and J are TRBV5-1 and TRBJ2-1; 11 nucleotides match TRBD2. Trimming cost V 4 bases and J 9 bases; bases outside gene matches: 9. The CDR3 totals 15 residues. Germline lookup yields CDR1 SGHRS and CDR2 YFSETQ. The CDR3 bases are TGCGCCAGCAGCGTCACTAGCGGGAGTTTTGGTGAGCAGTTCTTC. This encodes CASSVTSGSFGEQFF.

The V and J genes are TRBV5-5 and TRBJ2-3; D gene ambiguous. Germline V CDR1 and CDR2: SGHKS, YYEKEE (reference sequence). V lost 4 bases to trimming and J lost 2 bases, with 14 bases between them. The CDR3 is made up of 15 amino acids. The CDR3 coding sequence is TGTGCCAGCAGCCCCCTCGTAAACCCCACAGATACGCAGTATTTT. It specifies CASSPLVNPTDTQYF.

DNA of the CDR3: TGTGCCACCAGTGATTTGACCGGGAAAACCAATGAGCAGTTCTTC. The encoded protein is CATSDLTGKTNEQFF. The chain employs TRBV24-1 and TRBJ2-1, with D perhaps matching TRBD2 (5 bases). CDR3 length: 15 residues. The V end was cut by 0 bases, the J end by 6 bases, with 11 bases between. Germline CDR1 reads KGHDR; CDR2 reads SFDVKD.

The chain uses TRBV30 and TRBJ1-1; tentative D call: TRBD1 (5 bases). There are 13 residues in the CDR3. V was pared by 3 bases and J by 5 bases, with 13 bases between. The germline V gene has CDR1 GTSNPN and CDR2 SVGIG (reference sequence). As DNA, the CDR3 is TGTGCCTGGAGAATGTCAGGGCAGACTGAAGCTTTCTTT. Protein product: CAWRMSGQTEAFF. Together with reference TRBV30 and TRBJ1-1, the CDR3 gives the full variable domain: SQTIHQWPATLVQPVGSPLSLECTVEGTSNPNLYWYRQAAGRGLQLLFYSVGIGQISSEVPQNLSASRPQDRQFILSSKKLLLSDSGFYLCAWRMSGQTEAFFGQGTRLTVV.

V is TRBV19 and J is TRBJ2-1; D might be TRBD2 (5 bases). The V and J ends lost 2 bases and 5 bases respectively, with 13 bases between them. The CDR3 contains 15 residues. The germline V gene has CDR1 LNHDA and CDR2 SQIVND (reference sequence). The CDR3 sequence: CASSILAGSDNEQFF. Written as DNA, the CDR3 is TGTGCCAGTAGTATACTAGCTGGGAGTGACAATGAGCAGTTCTTC. Using reference TRBV19 and TRBJ2-1 for the parts outside the CDR3, the full variable domain is DGGITQSPKYLFRKEGQNVTLSCEQNLNHDAMYWYRQDPGQGLRLIYYSQIVNDFQKGDIAEGYSVSREKKESFPLTVTSAQKNPTAFYLCASSILAGSDNEQFFGPGTRLTVL.

The chain employs TRBV3-1 (or the pseudogene TRBV3-2) and TRBJ1-1; D possibly corresponds to TRBD1 (5 bases). The V gene lost 3 bases and the J gene lost 1 base, with 9 bases spanning the gap. Germline loops: CDR1 LGHDT, CDR2 YNNKEL (reference sequence). The CDR3 length is 14 residues. The CDR3 sequence is CASSQGLTNTEAFF. In DNA form, the CDR3 reads TGTGCCAGCAGCCAGGGACTGACGAACACTGAAGCTTTCTTT.

The chain uses TRBV19 and TRBJ1-6, with D perhaps TRBD1 (6 bases). The CDR3 covers 15 residues. Germline V gene lookup returns CDR1 LNHDA and CDR2 SQIVND (reference sequence). Trimming took 11 bases from V and 6 from J, leaving 20 bases between them. Here the CDR3 reads CASNIGGIANSPLHF. CDR3 nucleotide sequence: TGTGCCTCAAACATAGGGGGGATTGCTAATTCACCCCTCCACTTT.